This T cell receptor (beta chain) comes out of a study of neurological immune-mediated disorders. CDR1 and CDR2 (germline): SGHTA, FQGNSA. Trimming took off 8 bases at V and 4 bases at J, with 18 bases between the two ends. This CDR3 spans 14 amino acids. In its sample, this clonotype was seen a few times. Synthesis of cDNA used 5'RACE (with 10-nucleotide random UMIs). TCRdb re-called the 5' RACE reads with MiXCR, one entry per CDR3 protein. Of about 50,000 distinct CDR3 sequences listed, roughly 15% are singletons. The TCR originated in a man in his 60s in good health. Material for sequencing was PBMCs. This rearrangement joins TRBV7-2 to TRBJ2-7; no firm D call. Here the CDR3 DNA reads TGTGCCAGCGCCCGCCAGATTACCCCATACGAGCAGTACTTC. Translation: CASARQITPYEQYF. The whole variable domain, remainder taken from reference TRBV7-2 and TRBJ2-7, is GAGVSQSPSNKVTEKGKDVELRCDPISGHTALYWYRQSLGQGLEFLIYFQGNSAPDKSGLPSDRFSAERTGGSVSTLTIQRTQQEDSAVYLCASARQITPYEQYFGPGTRLTVT.